This T cell receptor beta chain was found in a study of blood T cell repertoires in COVID-19 (dated by TCRdb to about 2020). Study-wide context: The collaborator samples originated in the United States, Italy and Spain and spanned the acute and convalescent phases of COVID-19. The prospective study material was composed of cDNA or gDNA derived from T cells, B-cell-depleted T cells, or PBMCs. The dataset comprised deeply sampled blood TCRbeta repertoires from subjects exposed to, actively infected with, or recovered from COVID-19. The repertoires were released in a freely available public database intended as a resource for research on the immune response to SARS-CoV-2. Samples came from the ongoing ImmuneRACE study (first 160 participants) plus 1,254 subjects from 6 global collaborators. Nearly every sample came with metadata listing a de-identified subject ID, COVID-19 status, age in years and sex. HLA class I and class II types, where available, came from metadata supplied by the sample provider rather than from assay-based typing. Broad study findings and their caveats: Clinical and demographic metadata were provided uncurated, with the amount varying by source and participant.

V is cut by 5 bases and J by 0 bases, and the space between the germline ends is 19 bases. The CDR3 numbers 17 residues from cysteine through phenylalanine. The DNA shown is the 51-base CDR3, in frame from base 1. For CDR1 and CDR2, the germline V gene lists SGHNT and YENEEA. The immunoSEQ Assay, a bias-controlled multiplex PCR, was used to amplify TCRbeta CDR3 regions from genomic DNA. On the study's bioinformatics: The number of nucleated cells in each sample was estimated by amplification of reference gene primers within the assay. To quantify the absolute abundance of each unique TCRbeta CDR3 rearrangement, sequence reads were collapsed and filtered. For each sample, productive Simpson clonality was calculated by taking the square root of Simpson's diversity index across productive rearrangements. TCRdb took over this immuneACCESS table, retaining in-frame rearrangements with V and J assigned. Such tables are incomplete; in checked studies, under half of the missing clones stem from an unresolved V gene, and the remainder is unexplained. V and J calls and clone size are given by that table; D and trimming were obtained from the DNA. The sample table shows some 400,000 clones, and just over 90% are seen once. The biggest ten clones account for roughly 0.9% of the sample.

Participants in the prospective study were aged about 18 to 95 years, lived in approximately 26 United States geographic areas, and enrolled through a virtual design. To assign participants to cohorts, the prospective study relied on clinical history that participants themselves reported in a screening survey and a study questionnaire. Exposed participants had been in contact with someone with a PCR-confirmed or clinician-diagnosed COVID-19 case within 2 weeks of study entry. In the prospective study, mobile phlebotomists collected whole blood, serum and a nasopharyngeal or oropharyngeal swab from each participant. Over an approximately 2-month period, participants in the prospective study had the option of providing additional blood draws and questionnaires. Prospective study blood samples were shipped either frozen or at room temperature before DNA extraction. As for this clone: No cognate antigen has been identified for it. The sample holds no much larger clone one base away, and base qualities are not on file.

The chain is encoded by TRBV11-3 joined to TRBJ1-2, with no confidently assigned D gene. The sample consisted of PBMCs or T cells enriched from blood (not recorded which). This TCR was recovered from a woman in her 40s who had been exposed to COVID-19. In nucleotides, the sequence is TGTGCCAGCAGCGCCCTGGTTGGGGAGGGTACTAACTATGGCTACACCTTC. Its coded protein is CASSALVGEGTNYGYTF.